This T cell receptor beta chain stems from a study of T cells expressing NK-cell markers (dated by TCRdb to about 2020). For context, the study as a whole: Three sorted T-cell subsets (CD3+CD56+NKG2C+, CD3+CD56+NKG2C- and CD3+CD56-NKG2C+) from 8 or 9 donors had their TCR beta-chain repertoires profiled. Among the eight sequenced donors, seven were HCMV-seropositive and one was HCMV-seronegative. All eight donors whose samples were sequenced were randomly selected healthy volunteers, three of them men and five women. The libraries were sequenced on Illumina HiSeq 2000/2500, MiSeq or NextSeq, producing 2 x 150 bp reads. Broader findings and caveats from the paper: It remained unclear whether the expanded NKG2C-expressing T cell clones were specific for HCMV antigens. Those dominant clonotypes were again the most abundant among CD3+CD56-NKG2C+ cells in a few donors, at about 28.3-65%. In several donors, the dominant CD3+CD56+NKG2C+ clonotypes ranked among the top 10 CD8+ clonotypes, making up roughly 1.0-7.5% of CD8+ T cells.

The CDR3 spans 13 residues, from the cysteine through the phenylalanine. The nucleotide record is missing. The germline V gene yields ENHRY for CDR1 and SYGVKD for CDR2. Regarding this clonotype: This clone's antigen is unknown.

HCMV serostatus was determined by detecting HCMV-specific IgG in serum with a commercial ELISA kit. Peripheral blood mononuclear cells were isolated from blood by Ficoll density gradient centrifugation. These reads were obtained on an Illumina HiSeq 2000. The TCR beta cDNA libraries were made using 5'RACE template switching, a step that added both a universal primer site and unique molecular identifiers. cDNA synthesis was primed from the TCR beta constant segment, followed by two successive PCR amplification steps. The published analysis was carried out like this. MIGEC was used to demultiplex reads and group the reads by UMI, and MiTCR was used to assemble and quantify clonotypes. To exclude erroneous sequences, only TCR cDNA sequences supported by at least two reads were retained. The tcR package was used for downstream repertoire analysis, and clonotypes were matched between fractions using CDR3 nucleotide sequence together with V segment. VDJmatch was used to annotate antigen specificity against VDJdb, with one amino acid substitution in CDR3 permitted. TCRdb reprocessed the reads and lists each CDR3 protein sequence as a single entry, with no DNA. TCRdb's processing, not the study's, gives the V and J calls here. The table of this sample itemizes 150,000 to 180,000 distinct CDR3 sequences. The top ten clonotypes cover roughly a third of the sample.

Here the chain combines TRBV10-3 and TRBJ2-1. The receptor's source is a woman aged 50 to 65 in good health. Donor details come from another sample of the same person, matched by shared clones. The sample comprised blood T cells: a sorted CD56 or NKG2C T cell subset, CD4+ or CD8+ T cells, or bulk PBMC T cells (not recorded which). This receptor has the CDR3 CATLGGNNNEQFF.